Below, 30 T cell receptor beta chains from the same sample are listed, as sequenced in a study of T-cell reconstitution after alpha-beta-depleted transplantation in children. Library preparation (for TCRbeta) was performed with unique molecular identifiers. Via MiXCR, TCRdb re-called the PCR reads, giving one row per CDR3 protein. Among about a million distinct CDR3 sequences listed, roughly 29% were seen once. Material: PBMCs, mostly from graft donor cells, obtained 360 days after TCRalphabeta/CD19-depleted stem cell transplant. Source of these receptors: a boy under three years old who had a stem cell transplant for SCID, so the T cells may come from the graft donor.

This clonotype turned up a few times. The chain employs TRBV12-3 or TRBV12-4 and TRBJ1-1; TRBD1 might be the D (5 bases). Trimming pared 5 bases from V and 4 bases from J, leaving 14 bases between. The CDR3 sequence is 14 residues long. DNA for the CDR3: TGTGCCAGCAGTCCTCGCGCAGGGCCCACTGAAGCTTTCTTT. It is translated as CASSPRAGPTEAFF.

This clonotype was seen repeatedly, ten times or more. The V call is TRBV10-3, the J call TRBJ2-3; 8 bases align to TRBD1. This CDR3 has 15 amino acids. Germline CDR1 reads ENHRY; CDR2 reads SYGVKD. J lost 6 bases, V lost 6 bases, and 11 bases had no gene match. For the CDR3, the DNA is TGTGCCATCAGACCGGACAGGGCCTACTTTGATACGCAGTATTTT. Translated: CAIRPDRAYFDTQYF.

This clonotype showed up many times. J is TRBJ2-3 and V is TRBV20-1; the match to TRBD2 covers 11 bases. Looked up from germline, CDR1 is DFQATT and CDR2 is SNEGSKA (reference sequence). The CDR3 runs to 16 residues. The CDR3 loop is CRATSGGLAVTDTQYF. DNA of the CDR3: TGCAGGGCCACTAGCGGGGGACTAGCGGTCACAGATACGCAGTATTTT.

This clonotype was detected only once. The gene calls are TRBV20-1 and TRBJ2-5; D gene unclear. The CDR3 runs 18 residues. Germline V lookup: CDR1 DFQATT, CDR2 SNEGSKA (reference sequence). Between the trimmed V and J ends, which lost 0 bases and 4 bases, there was a span of 24 bases. CDR3 DNA sequence: TGCAGTGCTAGAGATCTACTCCGGCAGTTAGGCATGAGAGAGACCCAGTACTTC. This gives the protein CSARDLLRQLGMRETQYF.

This clonotype was observed a handful of times. The chain links TRBV18 to TRBJ2-1, with D perhaps TRBD2 (5 bases). Germline values: CDR1 KGHSH, CDR2 LQKENI. The CDR3 contains 16 residues. Trimming pared 5 bases from V and 7 bases from J, leaving 21 bases between. The CDR3 loop is CASSKLGSPKQNEQFF. The CDR3 coding sequence is TGTGCCAGCTCAAAACTAGGGTCCCCGAAACAAAATGAGCAGTTCTTC.

This sequence joins TRBV5-1 and TRBJ2-1; either TRBD1 or TRBD2 may supply D (5 bases each). Deletions cut 0 bases from V and 0 bases from J, with 10 bases between. Germline CDR1 is SGHRS and CDR2 is YFSETQ. There are 16 residues in the CDR3. The CDR3 DNA reads TGCGCCAGCAGCTTGGGGGACCTCAGCTCCTACAATGAGCAGTTCTTC. Its protein is CASSLGDLSSYNEQFF.

The chain recombines TRBV7-2 with TRBJ2-5; 9 positions agree with TRBD2. With V trimmed by 5 bases and J by 5 bases, 12 bases remained unmatched. The CDR3 loop spans 16 amino acids. Germline CDR1 and CDR2: SGHTA and FQGNSA. CDR3 loop: CASSLRPSGVGETQYF. The CDR3 region has the DNA TGTGCCAGCAGCCTGAGACCTAGCGGGGTAGGGGAGACCCAGTACTTC.

This clonotype came up many times. The chain recombines TRBV10-3 with TRBJ2-1; D unresolved. Germline V gives CDR1 ENHRY, CDR2 SYGVKD. Trimming left V 0 bases short and J 6 bases short, with 12 bases between. The CDR3 loop spans 15 amino acids. The CDR3, as DNA: TGTGCCATCAGTGAGTCATCCAGGTACAGCAATGAGCAGTTCTTC. Amino acid sequence: CAISESSRYSNEQFF.

This clonotype was counted ten times or more. V usage is TRBV4-2 and J usage is TRBJ2-1, with TRBD2 identical over 11 bases. Germline V gene lookup returns CDR1 LGHNA and CDR2 YNFKEQ. Germline trimming cut 0 bases from V and 8 bases from J; bases unmatched to any gene: 9. The CDR3 spans 17 residues. The CDR3 protein is CASSQESGLAGIYEQFF. CDR3 nucleotides: TGTGCCAGCAGCCAAGAATCCGGACTAGCGGGTATCTATGAGCAGTTCTTC.

Notes on this clonotype: Sequence at one end of the junction differs from germline and may be a read error. The chain has TRBV4-1 and TRBJ2-7; D is undetermined. The CDR3 loop spans 12 amino acids. From germline, CDR1 is MGHRA and CDR2 YSYEKL. The CDR3 region is CASGHSRYEQYF. The CDR3 DNA is TGCGCCAGCGGCCATAGTCGCTACGAGCAGTACTTC.

The J gene is TRBJ2-1, the V gene TRBV12-3 or TRBV12-4; D is possibly TRBD1 (5 bases). This CDR3 spans 14 amino acids. Trimming stripped 7 bases from V and 6 bases from J, with 16 bases between. The chain's CDR3 is CASNWGLDFNEQFF. The DNA of the CDR3 is TGTGCCAGCAATTGGGGCCTAGACTTCAATGAGCAGTTCTTC.

This clonotype was seen repeatedly, ten times or more. The chain recombines TRBV6-5 with TRBJ2-3; D is unresolved. This CDR3 has 11 residues. CDR1 and CDR2 (germline): MNHEY, SVGAGI. The germline V and J ends were trimmed by 1 base and 5 bases, with 1 base remaining between them. DNA of the CDR3: TGTGCCAGCAGTTACTTAGATACGCAGTATTTT. This sequence encodes CASSYLDTQYF.

The J gene is TRBJ2-3, the V gene TRBV6-2 or TRBV6-3, with D possibly TRBD1 on 5 matching bases. CDR1 and CDR2 (germline): MNHEY, SVGEGT. V lost 7 bases and J 0 bases, leaving 11 bases between the germline ends. CDR3 size: 14 residues. The DNA of the CDR3 is TGTGCCAGCATCACCCAGGGAAGCACAGATACGCAGTATTTT. This encodes CASITQGSTDTQYF.

The gene calls are TRBV12-3 or TRBV12-4 and TRBJ1-5, with D unclear. The CDR3 runs to 15 residues. V was cut by 0 bases and J by 4 bases, with 10 bases left in between. CDR3 residues: CASSLASGGNQPQHF. Written as DNA, the CDR3 is TGTGCCAGCAGTTTAGCGTCGGGCGGGAATCAGCCCCAGCATTTT.

This clonotype was seen ten or more times. The rearrangement links TRBV7-9 to TRBJ2-3; TRBD2 matches 8 bases. V trimming: 2 bases; J trimming: 0 bases; junction bases outside the gene matches: 7. Germline CDR1 is SEHNR and CDR2 is FQNEAQ (reference sequence). The CDR3 spans 17 residues. CDR3: CASSLLASGSSTDTQYF. The CDR3 nucleotides read TGTGCCAGCAGCTTATTGGCTAGCGGGTCTAGCACAGATACGCAGTATTTT.

This chain uses TRBV5-1 with TRBJ2-7, with D perhaps TRBD1 (6 bases). CDR3 length equals 16 residues. Germline V gene data show CDR1 as SGHRS and CDR2 as YFSETQ. Trimming removed 4 bases at V and 0 bases at J, with 17 bases between. The CDR3 region has the DNA TGCGCCAGCAGCACCGGACAGAACCAAATCTCCTACGAGCAGTACTTC. Protein sequence: CASSTGQNQISYEQYF.

The chain employs TRBV6-1 and TRBJ2-7; D gene unclear. Germline CDR1 and CDR2: MNHNS and SASEGT. V gave up 5 bases and J gave up 0 bases, with 17 bases separating them. The CDR3 consists of 16 residues. CDR3 sequence: CASSPTPGLLSYEQYF. The CDR3 DNA is TGTGCCAGCAGTCCCACTCCGGGCCTCCTCTCCTACGAGCAGTACTTC.

The chain links TRBV11-2 to TRBJ2-1; D is ambiguous. Germline CDR1 is SGHAT and CDR2 is FQNNGV. Trimming left V 2 bases short and J 4 bases short, with 12 bases between. The CDR3 is 15 residues long. This chain's CDR3 is CASSLRTAEYNEQFF. DNA for the CDR3: TGTGCCAGCAGCTTAAGGACGGCCGAATACAATGAGCAGTTCTTC.

The chain employs TRBV12-3 or TRBV12-4 and TRBJ2-3; 8 bases fit TRBD2. CDR3 length: 16 residues. The ends lost 6 bases at V and 3 bases at J; junction bases unmatched: 11. The CDR3 sequence is CASSPAVAGGTDTQYF. The CDR3 coding sequence is TGTGCCAGCAGCCCCGCTGTGGCGGGAGGAACAGATACGCAGTATTTT.

At least ten counts were recorded for this clonotype. The chain recombines TRBV20-1 with TRBJ1-1; D remains unclear. The V and J ends lost 1 base and 2 bases respectively, with 11 bases between them. The length of the CDR3 is 14 residues. Germline lookup yields CDR1 DFQATT and CDR2 SNEGSKA (reference sequence). CDR3 in amino acids: CSARVNGRNTEAFF. CDR3 DNA sequence: TGCAGTGCTAGAGTCAACGGACGCAACACTGAAGCTTTCTTT.

The genes are TRBV27 and TRBJ1-1; D remains ambiguous. Trimming shortened V by 0 bases and J by 1 base, and 9 bases separated the two germline ends. Germline V CDR1 and CDR2: MNHEY, SMNVEV (reference sequence). The CDR3 length is 15 residues. The CDR3 DNA sequence: TGTGCCAGCAGTTTATCGCACGGATCGAACACTGAAGCTTTCTTT. It specifies CASSLSHGSNTEAFF.

This clonotype was seen a handful of times. The chain joins TRBV12-3 or TRBV12-4 to TRBJ2-1; 11 nucleotides align to TRBD2. With V trimmed by 5 bases and J by 10 bases, 7 bases remained unmatched. The CDR3 has 14 amino acids. The CDR3 DNA reads TGTGCCAGCAGTCCGACTAGCGGGGCGGGAGAGCAGTTCTTC. This encodes CASSPTSGAGEQFF.

This clonotype was observed a few times. This chain uses TRBV5-1 with TRBJ1-2, with unresolved D. Germline loops: CDR1 SGHRS, CDR2 YFSETQ. Trimming took 1 base from V and 2 from J, leaving 9 bases between them. The CDR3 is 14 residues long. The DNA of the CDR3 is TGCGCCAGCAGCTTGAATAACGGCAACTATGGCTACACCTTC. It codes for CASSLNNGNYGYTF.

A few counts support this clonotype. The chain links TRBV5-1 to TRBJ2-7; a weak D match, TRBD1 (7 bases). Trimming took 6 bases from V and 1 from J, leaving 11 bases between them. CDR1 and CDR2 (germline): SGHRS, YFSETQ. There are 13 residues in the CDR3. CDR3 in DNA: TGCGCCAGCAACGGGGGACAGTCCTACGAGCAGTACTTC. Translation: CASNGGQSYEQYF.

The V and J genes are TRBV9 and TRBJ2-7, with 7 bases aligning to TRBD2. The CDR3 extends over 15 amino acids. CDR1 SGDLS and CDR2 YYNGEE come from the germline V gene. Losses at the gene ends were 4 bases for V and 5 bases for J; bases not matched to a gene: 12. The CDR3 spells CASSPHRLAGDEQYF. CDR3 nucleotide sequence: TGTGCCAGCAGCCCCCACCGACTAGCCGGCGACGAGCAGTACTTC.

This chain's CDR3 is CASTEGDGYTF. The CDR3 DNA sequence: TGTGCCAGCACGGAGGGGGATGGCTACACCTTC. The rearrangement joins TRBV9 to TRBJ1-2; a weak D match, TRBD1 (6 bases). The CDR3 has 11 residues. Trimming removed 6 bases from V and 6 bases from J, with 9 bases in between. Germline CDR1 is SGDLS and CDR2 is YYNGEE.

V and J are TRBV11-1 and TRBJ2-7; D might be TRBD1 or TRBD2, each matching 5 bases. V lost 1 base and J lost 4, with 11 bases in between. Germline lookup yields CDR1 SGHAT and CDR2 FQDESV (reference sequence). The CDR3 is made up of 14 amino acids. CDR3 residues: CASSLGPREYEQYF. The CDR3 DNA is TGTGCCAGCAGCTTAGGTCCCAGGGAGTACGAGCAGTACTTC. The whole variable domain, remainder taken from reference TRBV11-1 and TRBJ2-7, is EAEVAQSPRYKITEKSQAVAFWCDPISGHATLYWYRQILGQGPELLVQFQDESVVDDSQLPKDRFSAERLKGVDSTLKIQPAELGDSAMYLCASSLGPREYEQYFGPGTRLTVT.

In its sample, this clonotype was seen once. This chain joins TRBV30 and TRBJ2-1; no clear D gene. CDR3 length: 11 amino acids. Trimming cost V 0 bases and J 9 bases, with 6 bases left between them. Germline assignment: CDR1 GTSNPN and CDR2 SVGIG (reference sequence). The CDR3 nucleotides read TGTGCCTGGAGTGTTGGGTTTGAGCAGTTCTTC. Residues: CAWSVGFEQFF.

This chain connects TRBV18 to TRBJ2-7; possible D gene TRBD1, 5 bases. Trimming took off 3 bases at V and 1 base at J, with 10 bases between the two ends. The CDR3 is made up of 14 amino acids. Germline lookup yields CDR1 KGHSH and CDR2 LQKENI. This CDR3 is CASSPREGSYEQYF. The CDR3 nucleotides read TGTGCCAGCTCACCCAGGGAAGGTTCCTACGAGCAGTACTTC.

This clonotype appeared a few times. V and J are TRBV4-3 and TRBJ1-6, with TRBD1 as a possible D gene (5 bases). V shed 0 bases and J shed 10 bases, with 22 bases lying between them. Germline CDR1 is LGHNA and CDR2 is YSLEER. The CDR3 length is 18 residues. Written as DNA, the CDR3 is TGCGCCAGCAGCCAAGAGCCCACTGGGCCGGGACGGGGGTCACCCCTCCACTTT. Translated: CASSQEPTGPGRGSPLHF.